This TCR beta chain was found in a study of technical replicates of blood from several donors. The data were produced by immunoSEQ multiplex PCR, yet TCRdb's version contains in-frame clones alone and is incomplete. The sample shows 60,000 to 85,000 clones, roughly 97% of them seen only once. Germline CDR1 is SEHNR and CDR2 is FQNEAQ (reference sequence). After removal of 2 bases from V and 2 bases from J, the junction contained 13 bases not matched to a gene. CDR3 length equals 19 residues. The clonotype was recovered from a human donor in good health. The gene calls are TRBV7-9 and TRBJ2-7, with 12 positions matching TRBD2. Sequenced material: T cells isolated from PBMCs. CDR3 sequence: CASSLMSPTSGSIPYEQYF. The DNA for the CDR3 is TGTGCCAGCAGCTTAATGTCTCCGACTAGCGGGAGTATTCCCTACGAGCAGTACTTC.